The 21 T cell receptor beta chains reported below all come from one sample, sequenced in a study of cytomegalovirus exposure and HLA in healthy donors. Repertoires were generated with immunoSEQ multiplex PCR, while TCRdb's copy carries only in-frame clones and drops some. Counted here are some 310,000 clones, approximately 91% occurring once; the ten biggest clones make up around 1%. The specimen was PBMCs. The receptor source for this set is a man aged 30 to 39 in good health and CMV-seronegative.

There are a few counts of this clone. This chain links TRBV30 with TRBJ2-7; TRBD1 might be the D (6 bases). The CDR3 has 13 residues. Germline loops: CDR1 GTSNPN, CDR2 SVGIG (reference sequence). Deletions cut 2 bases from V and 3 bases from J, with 11 bases between. Here the CDR3 DNA reads TGTGCCTGGAGTTTGCAGGACAGCTACGAGCAGTACTTC. Amino acids: CAWSLQDSYEQYF. Full variable domain (rest looked up from reference TRBV30 and TRBJ2-7): SQTIHQWPATLVQPVGSPLSLECTVEGTSNPNLYWYRQAAGRGLQLLFYSVGIGQISSEVPQNLSASRPQDRQFILSSKKLLLSDSGFYLCAWSLQDSYEQYFGPGTRLTVT.

This clone has just one count. The chain joins TRBV6-1 to TRBJ2-7; TRBD1 matches 9 bases. The V segment lost 1 base and the J segment 1 base; nucleotides outside the gene matches: 5. The CDR3 covers 16 residues. The germline CDR1 and CDR2 sequences are MNHNS and SASEGT. As DNA, the CDR3 is TGTGCCAGCAGTGAAGAGGGGACAGGGATTTCCTACGAGCAGTACTTC. Encoded protein: CASSEEGTGISYEQYF.

The rearrangement links TRBV5-7 to TRBJ2-7, with D uncertain. TRBV5-7 is an ORF, with its function uncertain. V was shortened by 1 base and J by 4 bases, with 18 bases between the two germline ends. This CDR3 has 16 residues. The CDR3 loop is CASSLCPLVPEYEQYF. CDR3 nucleotides: TGTGCCAGCAGCTTGTGCCCGTTGGTCCCAGAATACGAGCAGTACTTC.

The V and J genes are TRBV11-2 and TRBJ2-5, with D perhaps matching TRBD2 (6 bases). V lost 1 base and J 3 bases, leaving 21 bases between the germline ends. This CDR3 region has 18 residues. Germline lookup yields CDR1 SGHAT and CDR2 FQNNGV. Here the CDR3 DNA reads TGTGCCAGCAGCTTAGGGTTACGGGGGTTTGGGGAAAAAGAGACCCAGTACTTC. Encoded protein: CASSLGLRGFGEKETQYF.

V and J are TRBV9 and TRBJ1-1; D ambiguous. From germline, CDR1 is SGDLS and CDR2 YYNGEE. Deletions cut 6 bases from V and 1 base from J, with 10 bases between. The CDR3 length is 13 residues. CDR3 DNA sequence: TGTGCCAGCAACCCAACGGGGAACACTGAAGCTTTCTTT. Residues: CASNPTGNTEAFF.

V gene TRBV7-2 combines with J gene TRBJ2-7, with TRBD1 matching 9 bases. Germline V gene sequence: CDR1 SGHTA, CDR2 FQGNSA. There are 14 residues in the CDR3. V lost 1 base and J lost 11; bases outside the gene matches: 9. CDR3 coding DNA: TGTGCCAGCAGCTTAGACGGGGGGACAGGGCGGAAGTACTTC. It translates to CASSLDGGTGRKYF.

The V call is TRBV6-5, the J call TRBJ2-7; D gene ambiguous. CDR1 and CDR2 (germline): MNHEY, SVGAGI. This CDR3 has 14 residues. V lost 2 bases and J lost 2, with 10 bases in between. The CDR3 DNA is TGTGCCAGCAGTTACAGGTCGGGTGCCTACGAGCAGTACTTC. This codes for CASSYRSGAYEQYF.

The V and J genes are TRBV18 and TRBJ1-4, with D possibly matching TRBD1 (6 bases). Germline assignment: CDR1 KGHSH and CDR2 LQKENI. Trimming removed 6 bases from V and 0 bases from J, with 14 bases in between. This CDR3 contains 16 residues. CDR3: CASSDGQLTTNEKLFF. CDR3 sequence (DNA): TGTGCCAGCTCTGACGGACAGCTTACAACTAATGAAAAACTGTTTTTT.

The V gene is TRBV6-4, the J gene TRBJ1-3, with 11 bases that match TRBD1. The J segment lost 0 bases and the V segment lost 2 bases, leaving 9 bases of the junction unmatched. Per the germline V gene, CDR1 is MRHNA and CDR2 is SNTAGT. The CDR3 is 19 amino acids. DNA of the CDR3: TGTGCCAGCAGTGACCGTGGACAGGGGGCGAAGAACTCTGGAAACACCATATATTTT. Its translation is CASSDRGQGAKNSGNTIYF.

The V and J genes are TRBV27 and TRBJ2-3; D possibly corresponds to TRBD1 (7 bases). The germline V gene encodes CDR1 MNHEY and CDR2 SMNVEV (reference sequence). The germline V and J ends were trimmed by 5 bases and 4 bases, with 25 bases remaining between them. This CDR3 comprises 18 residues. The CDR3 DNA follows: TGTGCCAGCAGTCTCTCAGGGGGAGGCCGGGGAAGGTCAGATACGCAGTATTTT. Translation: CASSLSGGGRGRSDTQYF.

The table lists this clone with a few counts. An end of the junction does not agree with germline; a read error may underlie this. The chain uses TRBV27 and TRBJ2-3, with D possibly being TRBD1 (7 bases). This CDR3 has 12 residues. Germline CDR1 is MNHEY and CDR2 is SMNVEV (reference sequence). The DNA of the CDR3 is TGTGCCAGCAGTGGGGGGACAGACACGCAGTATTTT. This gives the protein CASSGGTDTQYF.

V is TRBV4-2 and J is TRBJ1-3; perhaps TRBD1 as D (6 bases). Trimming shortened V by 1 base and J by 0 bases, and 7 bases separated the two germline ends. The germline V gene encodes CDR1 LGHNA and CDR2 YNFKEQ. The CDR3 is made up of 15 amino acids. The CDR3 DNA follows: TGTGCCAGCAGCCAAGGGACAGACTCTGGAAACACCATATATTTT. This codes for CASSQGTDSGNTIYF.

The CDR3 protein is CASSYLSNYGYTF. The CDR3 DNA reads as TGTGCCAGCAGTTACCTCTCTAACTATGGCTACACCTTC. The V and J genes are TRBV6-5 and TRBJ1-2; no definite D call. The germline V gene encodes CDR1 MNHEY and CDR2 SVGAGI. V was shortened by 2 bases and J by 0 bases, with 4 bases between the two germline ends. The CDR3 covers 13 residues.

This chain joins TRBV27 and TRBJ1-6; TRBD1 matches 8 bases. Trimming at V came to 6 bases and at J to 9 bases, leaving 10 bases not matched to a gene. The CDR3 totals 15 residues. Germline V gives CDR1 MNHEY, CDR2 SMNVEV (reference sequence). Written as DNA, the CDR3 is TGTGCCAGCAGGAGACAGGGGTTTGGAAGTTCACCCCTCCACTTT. This codes for CASRRQGFGSSPLHF.

This clone was seen many times. V and J are TRBV21-1 and TRBJ1-6; the table gives TRBD1 as D, unverified against the DNA. TRBV21-1 has pseudogene status. The length of the CDR3 is 16 residues. CDR3 coding DNA: TGTGCCAGCAGCCCCCGAGACAGGCCACTTAATTCACCCCTCCACTTT. Translating it yields CASSPRDRPLNSPLHF.

The chain couples TRBV7-9 to TRBJ1-4, with 10 bases lining up with TRBD1. CDR1 SEHNR and CDR2 FQNEAQ come from the germline V gene (reference sequence). Unmatched junction bases numbered 6, after V lost 5 bases and J lost 3 bases. This CDR3 region has 16 residues. The CDR3 spells CASSTRQGAANEKLFF. The CDR3 DNA follows: TGTGCCAGCAGCACAAGACAGGGGGCGGCTAATGAAAAACTGTTTTTT.

The chain uses TRBV5-1 and TRBJ2-3; TRBD2 matches at 7 bases. Germline CDR1 and CDR2: SGHRS and YFSETQ. J was trimmed by 3 bases and V by 4 bases; bases with no gene match: 8. The CDR3 loop spans 15 amino acids. The CDR3 region has the DNA TGCGCCAGCAGCCCCGGTGGGCGGGGGACAGATACGCAGTATTTT. Amino acid sequence: CASSPGGRGTDTQYF.

The rearrangement links TRBV29-1 to TRBJ1-2; 8 bases agree with TRBD1. This CDR3 comprises 11 residues. Germline CDR1 and CDR2: SQVTM and ANQGSEA. The ends lost 7 bases at V and 7 bases at J; junction bases unmatched: 5. In nucleotides, the CDR3 is TGCAGCGCAGGACAGGGCCCTGGCTACACCTTC. It specifies CSAGQGPGYTF.

The genes are TRBV7-6 and TRBJ2-7; D may be TRBD1 (6 bases). Germline values: CDR1 SGHVS, CDR2 FNYEAQ. Trimming removed 5 bases from V and 7 bases from J, with 21 bases in between. The length of the CDR3 is 15 residues. The chain's CDR3 is CASSKTGLDPGEQYF. Written as DNA, the CDR3 is TGTGCCAGCAGCAAAACAGGGCTCGATCCAGGAGAGCAGTACTTC.

The gene calls are TRBV4-1 and TRBJ1-2, with a tentative D call TRBD1 (5 bases). This CDR3 has 14 residues. Trimming took 0 bases from V and 4 from J, leaving 9 bases between them. The V gene's germline CDR1 is MGHRA and CDR2 YSYEKL. DNA of the CDR3: TGCGCCAGCAGCCAAGATTGGGGCCGCTATGGCTACACCTTC. Its translation is CASSQDWGRYGYTF.

This chain joins TRBV4-1 and TRBJ2-3; D is possibly TRBD2 (5 bases). Germline V lookup: CDR1 MGHRA, CDR2 YSYEKL. V shed 4 bases and J shed 4 bases, with 21 bases lying between them. The CDR3 is 17 residues long. CDR3 nucleotide sequence: TGCGCCAGCAGCCCCCCCCAAAAGGGTCGGGGTGCAGATACGCAGTATTTT. It encodes CASSPPQKGRGADTQYF.